The clone carrying this T cell receptor (beta chain) has only a few counts. The data were taken from a study of T-cell reconstitution after alpha-beta-depleted transplantation in children. The CDR3 spans 14 residues. V gave up 5 bases and J gave up 7 bases; unmatched junction bases: 5. Germline V CDR1 and CDR2: DFQATT, SNEGSKA (reference sequence). The TCRbeta library incorporated unique molecular identifiers. Each CDR3 protein gets one entry after TCRdb re-called the PCR reads with MiXCR. Here the sample spans 200,000 to 250,000 distinct CDR3 sequences, approximately 9.5% being singletons. Here the sequenced sample was PBMCs from the stem cell graft donor, taken from the stem cell graft. The chain has TRBV20-1 and TRBJ2-1; 13 bases are a match to TRBD2. The sequence derives from a human donor who donated a stem cell graft to a child with acute lymphoblastic leukemia. The CDR3 nucleotides read TGCAGTGCTCGACTAGCGGGGGGTCGGAATGAGCAGTTCTTC. Its translation is CSARLAGGRNEQFF.